This entry lists 19 T cell receptor beta chains sequenced from one sample in a study of radiation and T cells in renal cell carcinoma. Generated by immunoSEQ multiplex PCR, the TCRdb table keeps only in-frame clones and is missing some. The sample contains 130,000 to 150,000 clones, around nine tenths of which appear only once. This sample's time point: baseline pretreatment blood. Treatment: 15 Gy SBRT to primary tumor, nephrectomy 4 weeks later. Sequenced material: blood, taken from a patient whose treatment included radiotherapy and nephrectomy. These receptors were obtained from a woman aged 50 to 65 with renal cell carcinoma.

The gene calls are TRBV19 and TRBJ2-1; 8 bases agree with TRBD1. Germline V lookup: CDR1 LNHDA, CDR2 SQIVND (reference sequence). CDR3 length: 15 residues. The V gene end was trimmed by 1 base and the J gene end by 9 bases; junction bases not matched to a gene: 8. The CDR3 region has the DNA TGTGCCAGTAGTATAGGGCAGGGGGCGTGGAGTGAGCAGTTCTTC. As protein: CASSIGQGAWSEQFF.

This clone was counted between two and nine times. The J gene is TRBJ1-6, the V gene TRBV2; 7 nucleotides agree with TRBD1. Germline V lookup: CDR1 SNHLY, CDR2 FYNNEI. The CDR3 has 14 residues. The V segment lost 6 bases and the J segment 4 bases; nucleotides outside the gene matches: 3. As DNA, the CDR3 is TGTGCCAGCAGGAGGGACAGATATAATTCACCCCTCCACTTT. Translating gives CASRRDRYNSPLHF.

The rearrangement links TRBV15 to TRBJ2-5; a possible D gene is TRBD1 (5 bases). The CDR3 has 14 amino acids. The ends were cut back, 0 bases at V and 2 bases at J, with 7 bases in the middle. Germline V gene data show CDR1 as LNHNV and CDR2 as YYDKDF (reference sequence). The CDR3 DNA reads TGTGCCACCAGCAGAGAGGGGCAGCAAGAGACCCAGTACTTC. It encodes CATSREGQQETQYF.

This rearrangement joins TRBV7-3 to TRBJ2-2; weak D call: TRBD1 (5 bases). The CDR3 spans 20 residues. Germline V gene data show CDR1 as SGHTA and CDR2 as FQGTGA. V was shortened by 1 base and J by 1 base, with 22 bases between the two germline ends. CDR3 region: CASSLKAPSPLTENTGELFF. The CDR3 DNA is TGTGCCAGCAGCTTAAAGGCGCCTTCTCCCCTGACAGAGAACACCGGGGAGCTGTTTTTT. The whole variable domain, filled in from reference TRBV7-3 and TRBJ2-2, reads GAGVSQTPSNKVTEKGKYVELRCDPISGHTALYWYRQSLGQGPEFLIYFQGTGAADDSGLPNDRFFAVRPEGSVSTLKIQRTERGDSAVYLCASSLKAPSPLTENTGELFFGEGSRLTVL.

The rearrangement uses TRBV7-2 and TRBJ2-3; D is perhaps TRBD1 or TRBD2 (6 bases each). The germline V gene has CDR1 SGHTA and CDR2 FQGNSA. With 0 bases removed from V and 3 bases from J, the gap between germline ends came to 10 bases. This CDR3 is 15 amino acids long. The CDR3 nucleotides read TGTGCCAGCAGCTTAGCAGGGGGGCCGACAGATACGCAGTATTTT. Protein product: CASSLAGGPTDTQYF.

The V gene is TRBV2, the J gene TRBJ2-3; TRBD2 might be the D (6 bases). The CDR3 sequence is 15 residues long. CDR1 and CDR2 (germline): SNHLY, FYNNEI. V shed 0 bases and J shed 4 bases, with 11 bases lying between them. Here the CDR3 reads CASSEAGGGPDTQYF. DNA of the CDR3: TGTGCCAGCAGTGAAGCTGGGGGAGGCCCAGATACGCAGTATTTT. The full variable domain, completed using reference TRBV2 and TRBJ2-3, is EPEVTQTPSHQVTQMGQEVILRCVPISNHLYFYWYRQILGQKVEFLVSFYNNEISEKSEIFDDQFSVERPDGSNFTLKIRSTKLEDSAMYFCASSEAGGGPDTQYFGPGTRLTVL.

This chain joins TRBV9 and TRBJ2-3, with 10 nucleotides matching TRBD2. This CDR3 contains 19 residues. Germline lookup yields CDR1 SGDLS and CDR2 YYNGEE. The ends lost 1 base at V and 4 bases at J; junction bases unmatched: 15. The DNA for the CDR3 is TGTGCCAGCAGCGTAAGAGCAGATGGATTAGCGGGGGGATCAGATACGCAGTATTTT. Its translation is CASSVRADGLAGGSDTQYF. Full variable domain (rest looked up from reference TRBV9 and TRBJ2-3): DSGVTQTPKHLITATGQRVTLRCSPRSGDLSVYWYQQSLDQGLQFLIQYYNGEERAKGNILERFSAQQFPDLHSELNLSSLELGDSALYFCASSVRADGLAGGSDTQYFGPGTRLTVL.

The chain combines TRBV18 with TRBJ1-5; 9 bases match TRBD1. The CDR3 covers 18 residues. From germline, CDR1 is KGHSH and CDR2 LQKENI. Unmatched junction bases numbered 11, after V lost 3 bases and J lost 2 bases. CDR3 residues: CASSPRGQGPTGNQPQHF. The CDR3 DNA is TGTGCCAGCTCACCCAGGGGACAGGGCCCAACCGGCAATCAGCCCCAGCATTTT.

The chain couples TRBV7-8 to TRBJ2-7; D call uncertain. The germline gives CDR1 SGHVS, CDR2 FQNEAQ. The CDR3 length is 15 residues. The V gene lost 7 bases and the J gene lost 1 base, with 17 bases spanning the gap. The CDR3 nucleotides are TGTGCCAGCAACCCTTCTCTACATATTTCCTACGAGCAGTACTTC. It is translated as CASNPSLHISYEQYF.

The CDR3: CASRGAGGLNTEAFF. The CDR3 nucleotides read TGTGCCAGCAGGGGGGCGGGAGGGCTGAACACTGAAGCTTTCTTT. The rearrangement uses TRBV6-1 and TRBJ1-1, with a possible D match to TRBD1 (6 bases). V was shortened by 6 bases and J by 0 bases, with 14 bases between the two germline ends. The germline V gene has CDR1 MNHNS and CDR2 SASEGT. The CDR3 spans 15 residues.

The gene calls are TRBV18 and TRBJ1-5; D gene ambiguous. Germline CDR1 is KGHSH and CDR2 is LQKENI. Trimming took 2 bases from V and 3 from J, leaving 5 bases between them. There are 13 residues in the CDR3. The CDR3 sequence is CASSPTSNQPQHF. The CDR3 DNA is TGTGCCAGCTCACCAACCTCCAATCAGCCCCAGCATTTT.

The chain recombines TRBV7-9 with TRBJ1-2; no clear D gene. Germline V lookup: CDR1 SEHNR, CDR2 FQNEAQ (reference sequence). The CDR3 loop spans 13 amino acids. Between the trimmed V and J ends, which lost 4 bases and 12 bases, there was a span of 18 bases. CDR3 coding DNA: TGTGCCAGCAGCTCTTCTCCCAGTTTGGGCCACACCTTC. As protein: CASSSSPSLGHTF.

This clone was observed once. The chain links TRBV6-6 to TRBJ2-7; TRBD2 matches at 8 bases. V was clipped by 8 bases and J by 0 bases; unmatched bases: 9. CDR1 and CDR2 from the germline V gene are MNHNY and SVGAGI (reference sequence). The CDR3 is 15 residues long. The CDR3 spells CASASGGFRSYEQYF. The CDR3 coding sequence is TGTGCCAGCGCCAGCGGGGGCTTTCGCTCCTACGAGCAGTACTTC.

V and J are TRBV7-9 and TRBJ1-1, with D perhaps matching TRBD1 (6 bases). The germline CDR1 and CDR2 sequences are SEHNR and FQNEAQ (reference sequence). Trimming stripped 8 bases from V and 1 base from J, with 14 bases between. The CDR3 spans 14 residues. The CDR3 is CASRQQGPNTEAFF. CDR3 bases: TGTGCCAGCCGACAACAGGGACCGAACACTGAAGCTTTCTTT.

This chain connects TRBV4-2 to TRBJ2-1; 9 bases agree with TRBD1. The germline gives CDR1 LGHNA, CDR2 YNFKEQ. V trimming: 0 bases; J trimming: 10 bases; junction bases outside the gene matches: 10. This CDR3 region has 16 residues. CDR3 nucleotides: TGTGCCAGCAGCCAAGAAAGGACAGGGGCAACAAGGGAGCAGTTCTTC. This codes for CASSQERTGATREQFF.

The J gene is TRBJ1-2, the V gene TRBV19, with TRBD1 identical over 8 bases. The junction had 7 bases not matched to a gene; V was cut back by 5 bases and J by 5 bases. This CDR3 has 14 amino acids. Germline V gene lookup returns CDR1 LNHDA and CDR2 SQIVND (reference sequence). The CDR3 spells CASSPGDRLYGYTF. CDR3 in DNA: TGTGCCAGTAGTCCCGGGGACAGGCTTTATGGCTACACCTTC.

The rearrangement links TRBV15 to TRBJ2-2; D is possibly TRBD1 (5 bases). CDR1 and CDR2 from the germline V gene are LNHNV and YYDKDF (reference sequence). The CDR3 has 16 amino acids. V gave up 2 bases and J gave up 4 bases, with 14 bases separating them. The CDR3 DNA reads as TGTGCCACCAGCAGATCACCAACAGGATTCACCGGGGAGCTGTTTTTT. Its protein is CATSRSPTGFTGELFF.

V gene TRBV6-4 combines with J gene TRBJ2-2, with D possibly being TRBD1 (5 bases). The germline CDR1 and CDR2 sequences are MRHNA and SNTAGT. The CDR3 has 14 residues. Trimming took 6 bases from V and 1 from J, leaving 9 bases between them. The CDR3 here is CASRGALNTGELFF. CDR3 DNA sequence: TGTGCCAGCAGAGGGGCATTGAACACCGGGGAGCTGTTTTTT.

The chain couples TRBV6-5 to TRBJ1-2; D gene unclear. V was shortened by 5 bases and J by 4 bases, with 11 bases between the two germline ends. The CDR3 loop spans 13 amino acids. Germline V CDR1 and CDR2: MNHEY, SVGAGI. In DNA, the CDR3 is TGTGCCAGCAGTGCCCCCGGGAGCTATGGCTACACCTTC. It specifies CASSAPGSYGYTF.